This T cell receptor beta chain is drawn from a study of T cell changes during pregnancy in multiple sclerosis. The CDR3 is 16 residues long. Germline loops: CDR1 MNHEY, CDR2 SVGAGI. Trimming at V came to 4 bases and at J to 5 bases, leaving 9 bases not matched to a gene. Produced via immunoSEQ multiplex PCR; TCRdb's table is partial and in-frame only. The sample has 65,000 to 70,000 clones; approximately 91% are singletons. The rearrangement joins TRBV6-5 to TRBJ2-7; 12 bases line up with TRBD1. This clonotype originated in a female donor with multiple sclerosis, enrolled in a pregnancy study. The sequencing here drew on peripheral blood, taken in the first trimester of pregnancy. Here the CDR3 reads CASSFPAGTGGDEQYF. CDR3 coding DNA: TGTGCCAGCAGTTTCCCTGCCGGGACAGGGGGCGACGAGCAGTACTTC.